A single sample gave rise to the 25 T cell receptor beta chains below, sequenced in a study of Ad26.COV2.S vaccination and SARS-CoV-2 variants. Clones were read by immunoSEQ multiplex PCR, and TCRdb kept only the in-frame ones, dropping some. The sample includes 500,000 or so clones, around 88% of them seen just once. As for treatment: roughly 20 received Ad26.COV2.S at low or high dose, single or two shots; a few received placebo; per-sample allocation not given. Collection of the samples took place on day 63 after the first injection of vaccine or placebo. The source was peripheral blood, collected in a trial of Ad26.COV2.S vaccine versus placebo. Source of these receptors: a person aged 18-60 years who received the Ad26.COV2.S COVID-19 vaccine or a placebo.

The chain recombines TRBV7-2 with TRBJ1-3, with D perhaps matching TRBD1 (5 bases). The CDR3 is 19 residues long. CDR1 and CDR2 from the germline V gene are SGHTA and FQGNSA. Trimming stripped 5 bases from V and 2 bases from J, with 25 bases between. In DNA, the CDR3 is TGTGCCAGCAGCGCTTCCTTCGGGGCCCGGGATGGGGCTGGAAACACCATATATTTT. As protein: CASSASFGARDGAGNTIYF. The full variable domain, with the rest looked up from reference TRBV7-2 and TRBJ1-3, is GAGVSQSPSNKVTEKGKDVELRCDPISGHTALYWYRQSLGQGLEFLIYFQGNSAPDKSGLPSDRFSAERTGGSVSTLTIQRTQQEDSAVYLCASSASFGARDGAGNTIYFGEGSWLTVV.

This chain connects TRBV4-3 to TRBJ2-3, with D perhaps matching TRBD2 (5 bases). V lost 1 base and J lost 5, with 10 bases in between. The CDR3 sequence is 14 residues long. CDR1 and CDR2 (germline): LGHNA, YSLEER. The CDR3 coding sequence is TGCGCCAGCAGCCAAGCCACCGCGGGAGATACGCAGTATTTT. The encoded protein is CASSQATAGDTQYF.

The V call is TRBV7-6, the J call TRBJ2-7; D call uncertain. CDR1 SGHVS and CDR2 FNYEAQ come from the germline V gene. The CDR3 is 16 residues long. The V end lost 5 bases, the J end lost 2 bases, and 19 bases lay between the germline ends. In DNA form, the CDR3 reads TGTGCCAGCAGCCCAACCTCTAGTCAAAATACCTACGAGCAGTACTTC. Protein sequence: CASSPTSSQNTYEQYF.

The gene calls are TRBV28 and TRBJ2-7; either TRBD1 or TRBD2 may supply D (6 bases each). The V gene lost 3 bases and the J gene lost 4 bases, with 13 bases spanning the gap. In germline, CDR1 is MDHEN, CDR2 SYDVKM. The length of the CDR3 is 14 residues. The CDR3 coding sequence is TGTGCCAGCAGTTTGGAGATAGGGGGGTACGAGCAGTACTTC. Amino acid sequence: CASSLEIGGYEQYF.

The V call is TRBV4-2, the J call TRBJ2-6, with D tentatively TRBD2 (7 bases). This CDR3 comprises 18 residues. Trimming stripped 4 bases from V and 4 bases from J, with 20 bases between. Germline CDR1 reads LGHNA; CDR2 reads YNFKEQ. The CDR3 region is CASSRTPAGAGGANVLTF. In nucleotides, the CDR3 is TGTGCCAGCAGCCGGACCCCGGCGGGGGCCGGGGGGGCCAACGTCCTGACTTTC.

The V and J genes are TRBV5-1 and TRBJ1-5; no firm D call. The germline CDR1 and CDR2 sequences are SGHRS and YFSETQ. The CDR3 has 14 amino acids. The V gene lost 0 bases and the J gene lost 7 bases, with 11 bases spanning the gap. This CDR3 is CASSLGVGSQPQHF. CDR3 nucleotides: TGCGCCAGCAGCTTGGGGGTAGGCAGCCAGCCCCAGCATTTT.

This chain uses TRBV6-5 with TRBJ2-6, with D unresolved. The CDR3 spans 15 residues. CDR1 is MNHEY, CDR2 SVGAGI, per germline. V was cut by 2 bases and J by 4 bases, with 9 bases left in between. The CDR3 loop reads CASSYTFGGANVLTF. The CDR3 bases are TGTGCCAGCAGTTACACCTTCGGGGGGGCCAACGTCCTGACTTTC.

The CDR3 sequence is CASSFVAGGETQYF. CDR3 bases: TGTGCCAGCAGTTTTGTAGCGGGTGGAGAGACCCAGTACTTC. The gene calls are TRBV28 and TRBJ2-5, with TRBD2 matching over 7 bases. Germline V gene lookup returns CDR1 MDHEN and CDR2 SYDVKM. CDR3 length equals 14 residues. The V segment lost 3 bases and the J segment 4 bases; nucleotides outside the gene matches: 5.

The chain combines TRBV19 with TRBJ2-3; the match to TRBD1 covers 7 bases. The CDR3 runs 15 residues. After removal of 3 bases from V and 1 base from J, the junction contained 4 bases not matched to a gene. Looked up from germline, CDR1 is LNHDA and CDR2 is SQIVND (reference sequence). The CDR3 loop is CASSIIQGGTDTQYF. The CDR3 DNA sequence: TGTGCCAGTAGTATCATCCAGGGGGGCACAGATACGCAGTATTTT.

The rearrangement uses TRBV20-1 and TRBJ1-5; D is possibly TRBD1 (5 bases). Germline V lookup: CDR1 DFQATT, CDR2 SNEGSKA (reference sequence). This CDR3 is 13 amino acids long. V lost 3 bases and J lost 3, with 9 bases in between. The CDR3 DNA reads TGCAGTGCTAGTCCAGGACACAATCAGCCCCAGCATTTT. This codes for CSASPGHNQPQHF.

CDR3 nucleotide sequence: TGTGCCACCTCAGGGGAGTCGGACTATGGCTACACCTTC. This codes for CATSGESDYGYTF. V and J are TRBV21-1 and TRBJ1-2; the table's D call, TRBD1, was not checked against the DNA. TRBV21-1 is a listed pseudogene. The CDR3 runs 13 residues.

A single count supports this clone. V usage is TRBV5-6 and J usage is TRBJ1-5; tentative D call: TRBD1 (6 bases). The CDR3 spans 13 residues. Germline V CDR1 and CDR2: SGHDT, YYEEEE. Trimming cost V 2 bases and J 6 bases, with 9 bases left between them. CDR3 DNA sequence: TGTGCCAGCAGCTTATGGGGGCTTCAGCCCCAGCATTTT. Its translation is CASSLWGLQPQHF.

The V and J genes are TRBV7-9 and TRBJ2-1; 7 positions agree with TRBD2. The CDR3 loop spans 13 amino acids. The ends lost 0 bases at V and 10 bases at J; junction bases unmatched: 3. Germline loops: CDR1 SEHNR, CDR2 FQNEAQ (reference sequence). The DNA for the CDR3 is TGTGCCAGCAGCTTAGCCGGACTAGGGGAGCAGTTCTTC. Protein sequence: CASSLAGLGEQFF.

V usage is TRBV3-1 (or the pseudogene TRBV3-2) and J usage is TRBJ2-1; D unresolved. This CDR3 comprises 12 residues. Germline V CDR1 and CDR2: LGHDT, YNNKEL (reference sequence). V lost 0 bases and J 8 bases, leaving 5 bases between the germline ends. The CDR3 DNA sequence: TGTGCCAGCAGCCAAGATGGCGATGAGCAGTTCTTC. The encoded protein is CASSQDGDEQFF.

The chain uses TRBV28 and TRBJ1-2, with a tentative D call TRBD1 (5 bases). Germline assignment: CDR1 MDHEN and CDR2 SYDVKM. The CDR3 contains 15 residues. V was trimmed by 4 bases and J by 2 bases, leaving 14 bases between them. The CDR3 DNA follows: TGTGCCAGCAGTTCTCCCGAGGGGTTAAACTATGGCTACACCTTC. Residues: CASSSPEGLNYGYTF.

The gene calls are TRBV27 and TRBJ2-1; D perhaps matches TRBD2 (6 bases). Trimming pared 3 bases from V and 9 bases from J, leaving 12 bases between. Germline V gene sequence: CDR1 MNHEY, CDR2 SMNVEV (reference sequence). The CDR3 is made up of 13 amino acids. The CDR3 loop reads CASSFRRASEQFF. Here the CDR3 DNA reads TGTGCCAGCAGTTTCAGGAGGGCTTCTGAGCAGTTCTTC.

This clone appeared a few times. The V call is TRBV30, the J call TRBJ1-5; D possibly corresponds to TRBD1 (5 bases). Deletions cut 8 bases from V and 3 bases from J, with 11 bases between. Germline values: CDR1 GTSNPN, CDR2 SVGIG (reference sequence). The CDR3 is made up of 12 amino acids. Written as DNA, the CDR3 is TGTGCCGGGGCCGAACCCAATCAGCCCCAGCATTTT. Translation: CAGAEPNQPQHF.

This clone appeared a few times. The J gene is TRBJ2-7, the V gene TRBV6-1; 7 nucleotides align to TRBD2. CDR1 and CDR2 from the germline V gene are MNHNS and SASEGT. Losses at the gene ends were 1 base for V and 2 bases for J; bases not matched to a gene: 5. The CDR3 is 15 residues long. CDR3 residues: CASSEGASGPYEQYF. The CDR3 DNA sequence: TGTGCCAGCAGTGAAGGGGCTAGCGGTCCCTACGAGCAGTACTTC.

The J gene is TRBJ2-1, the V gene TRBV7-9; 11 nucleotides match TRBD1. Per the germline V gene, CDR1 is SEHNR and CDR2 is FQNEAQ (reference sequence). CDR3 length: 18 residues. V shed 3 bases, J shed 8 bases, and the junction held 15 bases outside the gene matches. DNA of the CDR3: TGTGCCAGCAGCTTGGGGACAGGGGGGCGGACGCCCAGGGATGAGCAGTTCTTC. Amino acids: CASSLGTGGRTPRDEQFF.

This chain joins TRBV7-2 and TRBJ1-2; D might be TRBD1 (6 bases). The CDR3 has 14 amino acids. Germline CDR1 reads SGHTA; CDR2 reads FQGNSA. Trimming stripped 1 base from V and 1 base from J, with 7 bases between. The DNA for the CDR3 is TGTGCCAGCAGCTTAGTACAGGGTAACTATGGCTACACCTTC. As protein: CASSLVQGNYGYTF.

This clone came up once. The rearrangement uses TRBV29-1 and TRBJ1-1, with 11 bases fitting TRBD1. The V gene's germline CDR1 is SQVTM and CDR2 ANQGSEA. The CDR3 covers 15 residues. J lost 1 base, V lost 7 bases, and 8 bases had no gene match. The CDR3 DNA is TGCAGCGCTCGGGACAGGGGGACATCGAACACTGAAGCTTTCTTT. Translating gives CSARDRGTSNTEAFF. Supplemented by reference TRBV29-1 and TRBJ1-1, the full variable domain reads SAVISQKPSRDICQRGTSLTIQCQVDSQVTMMFWYRQQPGQSLTLIATANQGSEATYESGFVIDKFPISRPNLTFSTLTVSNMSPEDSSIYLCSARDRGTSNTEAFFGQGTRLTVV.

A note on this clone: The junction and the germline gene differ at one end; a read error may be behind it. In DNA, the CDR3 is TGTGCTAGCAGCTCCCAACTCACCGATACGCAGTATTTT. It yields the protein CASSSQLTDTQYF. V is TRBV7-7 and J is TRBJ2-3; D gene unclear. The CDR3 runs 13 residues. Germline V gives CDR1 SSHAT, CDR2 FNYEAQ (reference sequence).

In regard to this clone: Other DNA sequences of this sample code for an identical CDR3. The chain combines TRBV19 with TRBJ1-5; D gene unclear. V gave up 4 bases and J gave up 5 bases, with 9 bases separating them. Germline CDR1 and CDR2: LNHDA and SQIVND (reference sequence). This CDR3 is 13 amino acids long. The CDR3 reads CASSRTGDQPQHF. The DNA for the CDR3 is TGTGCCAGTAGTAGAACGGGTGATCAGCCCCAGCATTTT.

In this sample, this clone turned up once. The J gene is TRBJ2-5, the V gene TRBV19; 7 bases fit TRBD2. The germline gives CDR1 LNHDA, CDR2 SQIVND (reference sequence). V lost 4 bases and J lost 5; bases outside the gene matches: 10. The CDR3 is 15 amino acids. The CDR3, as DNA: TGTGCCAGTAGTAGCCGGGGAGGGGTCCGGGAGACCCAGTACTTC. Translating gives CASSSRGGVRETQYF. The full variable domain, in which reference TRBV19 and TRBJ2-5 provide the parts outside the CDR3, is DGGITQSPKYLFRKEGQNVTLSCEQNLNHDAMYWYRQDPGQGLRLIYYSQIVNDFQKGDIAEGYSVSREKKESFPLTVTSAQKNPTAFYLCASSSRGGVRETQYFGPGTRLLVL.

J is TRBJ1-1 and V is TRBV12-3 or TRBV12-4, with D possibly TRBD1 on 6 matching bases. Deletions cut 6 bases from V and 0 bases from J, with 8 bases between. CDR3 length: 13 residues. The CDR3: CASRWTVNTEAFF. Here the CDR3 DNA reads TGTGCCAGCAGGTGGACAGTGAACACTGAAGCTTTCTTT.